Listed below are T cell receptor beta chains from one sample, sequenced in a study of blood T cell repertoires in COVID-19. Clones were sequenced by immunoSEQ multiplex PCR, and TCRdb holds only the in-frame ones, with some missing. The table has some 120,000 clones, roughly 80% seen once; the top ten hold about 25%. The source material was peripheral blood. These receptors were collected from a human donor in a cohort sampled during active COVID-19. Each CDR3 is given with its conserved first and last residue. The order of the fields is CDR3 DNA, CDR3 protein, J gene, V gene, D gene, clone size. D genes are given only for firm matches. Only part of the rows carry a size: once, few, many, or a class if the clone is expanded.

TGTGCCAGCAGCTCGAGGACAGGGGAAAACACTGAAGCTTTCTTT | CASSSRTGENTEAFF | TRBJ1-1 | TRBV7-9 | TRBD1 | -
TGTGCCTGGAGTGTTGGACTAGCGACCCCCGGGGAGCTGTTTTTT | CAWSVGLATPGELFF | TRBJ2-2 | TRBV30 | TRBD2 | -
TGCGCCAGCAGCCAAGATGAGCGGGACGGCCTCGAGCAGTACTTC | CASSQDERDGLEQYF | TRBJ2-7 | TRBV4-3 | TRBD2 | -
TGTGCCAGCAGTTACTCCTCGACAGGGCGGCAAGAGACCCAGTACTTC | CASSYSSTGRQETQYF | TRBJ2-5 | TRBV6-5 | TRBD1 | few
TGCGCCAGCAGCTTTCAGGGGATGGGATCCTATGGCTACACCTTC | CASSFQGMGSYGYTF | TRBJ1-2 | TRBV5-1 | - | -
TGTGCCAGCAGTCCCGTCCGGGACAGGGGGCGGTCTGAAGCTTTCTTT | CASSPVRDRGRSEAFF | TRBJ1-1 | TRBV6-2/TRBV6-3 | TRBD1 | -
TGTGCCAGTAGTGACAGCCTTTCCACAGATACGCAGTATTTT | CASSDSLSTDTQYF | TRBJ2-3 | TRBV19 | - | -
TGTGCCAGCAGTTCCGGGGAGAACACTGAAGCTTTCTTT | CASSSGENTEAFF | TRBJ1-1 | TRBV6-2/TRBV6-3 | - | many
TGCGCCAGCAGCCAACGGTCTTTCAGGGGGCCTAATTCACCCCTCCACTTT | CASSQRSFRGPNSPLHF | TRBJ1-6 | TRBV4-1 | TRBD1 | -
TGTGCCAGCAGCCAAGTCAGGGCGAACACTGAAGCTTTCTTT | CASSQVRANTEAFF | TRBJ1-1 | TRBV3-1/TRBV3-2 | - | -
TGTGCCAGCAGTTATTCCCCCACCGGGGGGATATACAATGAGCAGTTCTTC | CASSYSPTGGIYNEQFF | TRBJ2-1 | TRBV6-2/TRBV6-3 | TRBD2 | -
TGTGCCAGCAGTTCCTGGACAGGGGGTCGGGAGCAGTACTTC | CASSSWTGGREQYF | TRBJ2-7 | TRBV28 | TRBD1 | -
TGTGCCAGTAGCCGACAGGAGAACACTGAAGCTTTCTTT | CASSRQENTEAFF | TRBJ1-1 | TRBV19 | - | -
TGTGCCAGCTCACCGGGCCCCGTGGGAGATACGCAGTATTTT | CASSPGPVGDTQYF | TRBJ2-3 | TRBV18 | - | -
TGTGCCAGCAGTCTCGGGGGACGATCCTACGAGCAGTACTTC | CASSLGGRSYEQYF | TRBJ2-7 | TRBV28 | - | -
TGTGCCAGCAGTTACGCGGGACAGGGAGACTATGGCTACACCTTC | CASSYAGQGDYGYTF | TRBJ1-2 | TRBV6-2/TRBV6-3 | TRBD1 | -